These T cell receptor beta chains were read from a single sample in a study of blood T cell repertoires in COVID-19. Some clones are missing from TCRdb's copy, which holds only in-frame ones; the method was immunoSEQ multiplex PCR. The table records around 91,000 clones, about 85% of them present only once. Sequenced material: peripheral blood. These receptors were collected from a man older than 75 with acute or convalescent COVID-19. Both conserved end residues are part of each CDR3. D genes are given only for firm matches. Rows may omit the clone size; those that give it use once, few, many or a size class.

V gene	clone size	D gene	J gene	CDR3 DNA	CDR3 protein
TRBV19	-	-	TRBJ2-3	TGTGCCAGTAGTATGTTCCCTAGGAGGGGTAGCACAGATACGCAGTATTTT	CASSMFPRRGSTDTQYF
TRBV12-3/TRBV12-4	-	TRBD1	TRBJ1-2	TGTGCCAGCAGCTACTACAGGGGGCAGGGCTACACCTTC	CASSYYRGQGYTF
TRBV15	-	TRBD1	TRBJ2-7	TGTGCCACCAGCAGGCCGACAGGGGCCCTCGAAGAGCAGTACTTC	CATSRPTGALEEQYF
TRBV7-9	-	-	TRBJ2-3	TGTGCCAGCAGCCAGACTGTAGATACGCAGTATTTT	CASSQTVDTQYF
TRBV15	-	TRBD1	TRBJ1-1	TGTGCCACCTCGGGACAGGGGTTAACTGAAGCTTTCTTT	CATSGQGLTEAFF
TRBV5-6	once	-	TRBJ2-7	TGTGCCAGCAGCCCTAGGACAGATCAGCAGTACTTC	CASSPRTDQQYF
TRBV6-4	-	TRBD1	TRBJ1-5	TGTGCCAGCCGGACAGGGGTTCAGCCCCAGCATTTT	CASRTGVQPQHF
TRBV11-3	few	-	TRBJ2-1	TGTGCCAGCAGCTCCCCAGGGGTCGATGAGCAGTTCTTC	CASSSPGVDEQFF
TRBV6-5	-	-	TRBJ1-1	TGTGCCAGCGGTATACAGGGAGTGAACACTGAAGCTTTCTTT	CASGIQGVNTEAFF
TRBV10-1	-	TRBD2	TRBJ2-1	TGCGCCAGCAGTGAGACTAGCGGGAACGTTTTTGGTGAGCAGTTCTTC	CASSETSGNVFGEQFF
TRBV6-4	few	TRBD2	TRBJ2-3	TGTGCCAGCAGTGACAGCGGGGGGCGGGATACGCAGTATTTT	CASSDSGGRDTQYF
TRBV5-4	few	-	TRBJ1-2	TGTGCCAGCAGCTTTCAAGGACAGCGAAACTATGGCTACACCTTC	CASSFQGQRNYGYTF
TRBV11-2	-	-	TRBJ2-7	TGCGCCAGCAGCATGGGGGCTTACGAGCAGTACTTC	CASSMGAYEQYF
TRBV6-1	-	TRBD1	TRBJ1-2	TGTGCCAGCAGTGAGGCGGGACAGGGTTTGTTTGGCTACACCTTC	CASSEAGQGLFGYTF
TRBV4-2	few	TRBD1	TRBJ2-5	TGTGCCAGCAGCCAGCAAAACAGGGGGGCGGAGACCCAGTACTTC	CASSQQNRGAETQYF
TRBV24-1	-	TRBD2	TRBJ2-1	TGTGCCACCAGTGATTTGAAGGTTAGCGGGGGGGGCTCGTCGAATTACAATGAGCAGTTCTTC	CATSDLKVSGGGSSNYNEQFF
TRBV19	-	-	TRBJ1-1	TGTGCCAGTAGTTCCACAGGGATTGGAGTGGTGAACACTGAAGCTTTCTTT	CASSSTGIGVVNTEAFF
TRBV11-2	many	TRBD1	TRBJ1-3	TGTGCCAGCAGGACCGGGACAGGGAGCCGCTTAGCAGGAACGTCCATATATTTT	CASRTGTGSRLAGTSIYF
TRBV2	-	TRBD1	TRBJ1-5	TGTGCCAGCAGAAGGACAGGGGCCAATCAGCCCCAGCATTTT	CASRRTGANQPQHF
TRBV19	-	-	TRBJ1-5	TGTGCCAGTAGTATAGAGCGTCAGCCCCAGCATTTT	CASSIERQPQHF
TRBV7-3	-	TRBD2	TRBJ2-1	TGTGCCAGCAGCCAACAGAGCGGGAGCTATACAGGGGAGCAGTTCTTC	CASSQQSGSYTGEQFF
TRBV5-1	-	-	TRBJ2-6	TGCGCCAGCAGTTCCGACAGCTCTGGGGCCAACGTCCTGACTTTC	CASSSDSSGANVLTF
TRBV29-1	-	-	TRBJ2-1	TGCAGCGCCCTAGTAGGGAGAGTCTCCTACAATGAGCAGTTCTTC	CSALVGRVSYNEQFF
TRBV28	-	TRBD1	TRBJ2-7	TGTGCCAGCAGTTTAGAACTCCCGGGACAGGGGCTCGAGCAGTACTTC	CASSLELPGQGLEQYF
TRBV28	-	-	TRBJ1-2	TGTGCCAGTTTGGACAGAGTTCAGGGCTACACCTTC	CASLDRVQGYTF
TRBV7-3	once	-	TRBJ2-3	TGTGCCAGCAGCCCTCAAGGGGGCACAGATACGCAGTATTTT	CASSPQGGTDTQYF
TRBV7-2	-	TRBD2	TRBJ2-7	TGTGCCAGCAGCTCGCGGACTAGCGGGAGTAGGTACGAGCAGTACTTC	CASSSRTSGSRYEQYF
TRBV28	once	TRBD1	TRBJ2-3	TGTGCCAGCAGTTACGACAGGGGCGGGTATACGCAGTATTTT	CASSYDRGGYTQYF
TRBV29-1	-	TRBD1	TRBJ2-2	TGCAGCGGTCAGGGGGCGCTTAACACCGGGGAGCTGTTTTTT	CSGQGALNTGELFF
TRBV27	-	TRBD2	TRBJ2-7	TGTGCCAGCAGCCCCACCTTGGCGGGAGTCTACGAGCAGTACTTC	CASSPTLAGVYEQYF
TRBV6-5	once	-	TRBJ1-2	TGTGCCAGCAGTTACCTGGGGGGAGGAGGATCCTATGGCTACACCTTC	CASSYLGGGGSYGYTF
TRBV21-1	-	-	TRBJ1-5	TGTGCCAGCAGCGGGGCCTGCGGGGCCTGGCATCAGCCCCAGCATTTT	CASSGACGAWHQPQHF
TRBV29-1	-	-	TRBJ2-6	TGCAGCGTTTCCAGGGTCTCCGCTGGGGCCAACGTCCTGACTTTC	CSVSRVSAGANVLTF
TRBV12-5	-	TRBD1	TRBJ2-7	TGTGCTAGTGGTTTGAGCCCCGGGACAGGGGGCACCTACGAGCAGTACTTC	CASGLSPGTGGTYEQYF
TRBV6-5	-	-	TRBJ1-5	TGTGCCAGCAGTTACTCAGGAGTTAGCAATCAGCCCCAGCATTTT	CASSYSGVSNQPQHF
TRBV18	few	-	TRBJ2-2	TGTGCCAGCTCACCGAGTACAGGGATACGCGGCACCGGGGAGCTGTTTTTT	CASSPSTGIRGTGELFF
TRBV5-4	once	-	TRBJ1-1	TGTGCCAGCAGCTTGTCGGGCTCCGGGGGGTACACTGAAGCTTTCTTT	CASSLSGSGGYTEAFF
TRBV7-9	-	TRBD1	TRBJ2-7	TGTGCCAGCAGCTCCCTTGTGGGACAGGAATACTACGAGCAGTACTTC	CASSSLVGQEYYEQYF
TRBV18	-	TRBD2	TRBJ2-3	TGTGCCAGCTCGCAGCGGGAGAGGAACACAGATACGCAGTATTTT	CASSQRERNTDTQYF
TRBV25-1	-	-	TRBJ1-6	TGTGCCAGCAGTGAACCGACAGCTAATTCACCCCTCCACTTT	CASSEPTANSPLHF
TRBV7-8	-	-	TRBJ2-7	TGTGCCAGCAGCCCCAACAGGGCATTTATGAACGAGCAGTACTTC	CASSPNRAFMNEQYF
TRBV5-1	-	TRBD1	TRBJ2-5	TGCGCCAGCAGCTCTAGGACAGGGCAAGAGACCCAGTACTTC	CASSSRTGQETQYF
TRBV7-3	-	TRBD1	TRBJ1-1	TGTGCCAGCAGCAGAACAGGGGAGAACACTGAAGCTTTCTTT	CASSRTGENTEAFF
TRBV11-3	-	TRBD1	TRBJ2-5	TGTGCCAGCAGCTTGGGAGACAGGGCGACCCAGTACTTC	CASSLGDRATQYF
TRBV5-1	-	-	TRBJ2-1	TGCGCCAGCAGTTGGTCGGAGGACAATGAGCAGTTCTTC	CASSWSEDNEQFF
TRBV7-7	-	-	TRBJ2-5	TGTGCTAGCAGCTTACAGGGACTTAAAGAGACCCAGTACTTC	CASSLQGLKETQYF
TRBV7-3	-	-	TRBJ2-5	TGTGCCAGCGGAAACAGGGGGGGGAGAGAGACCCAGTACTTC	CASGNRGGRETQYF
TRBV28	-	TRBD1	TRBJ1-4	TGTGCCAGCACCTCCGGGACAGGGTTTGAAAAACTGTTTTTT	CASTSGTGFEKLFF
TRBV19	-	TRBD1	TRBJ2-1	TGTGCCAGTAGTAGTACAGGGGGACGGTACAATGAGCAGTTCTTC	CASSSTGGRYNEQFF
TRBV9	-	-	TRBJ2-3	TGTGCCAGCAGCACTTGGGCCTCCCCAGATACGCAGTATTTT	CASSTWASPDTQYF
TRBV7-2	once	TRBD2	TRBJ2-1	TGTGCCAGCAGCCCCGGGGGGGCGAACCACAATGAGCAGTTCTTC	CASSPGGANHNEQFF
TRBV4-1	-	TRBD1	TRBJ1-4	TGCGCCAGCAGCCAAGGGACAGGGGGGGAAAAACTGTTTTTT	CASSQGTGGEKLFF